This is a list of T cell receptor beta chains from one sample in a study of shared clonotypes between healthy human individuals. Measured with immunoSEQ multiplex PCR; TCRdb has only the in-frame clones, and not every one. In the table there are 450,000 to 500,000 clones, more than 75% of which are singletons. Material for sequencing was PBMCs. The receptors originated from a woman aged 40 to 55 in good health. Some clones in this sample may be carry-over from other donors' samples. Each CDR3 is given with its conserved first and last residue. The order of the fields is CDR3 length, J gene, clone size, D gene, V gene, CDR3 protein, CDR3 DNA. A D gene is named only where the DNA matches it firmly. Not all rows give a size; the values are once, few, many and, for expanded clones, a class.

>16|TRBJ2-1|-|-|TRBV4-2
CASSQGDARLYNEQFF
TGTGCCAGCAGCCAAGGGGACGCCCGACTCTACAATGAGCAGTTCTTC
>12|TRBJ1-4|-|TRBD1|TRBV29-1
CSAYRGGEKLFF
TGCAGCGCCTACAGGGGCGGGGAAAAACTGTTTTTT
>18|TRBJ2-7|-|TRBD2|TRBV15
CATSRDSALGLAANEQYF
TGTGCCACCAGCAGAGATTCCGCGCTTGGACTAGCGGCCAACGAGCAGTACTTC
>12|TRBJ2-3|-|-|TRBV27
CASRGSTDTQYF
TGTGCCAGCAGGGGTAGCACAGATACGCAGTATTTT
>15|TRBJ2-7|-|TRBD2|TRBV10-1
CASSESLAGRYEQYF
TGCGCCAGCAGTGAGTCGCTAGCGGGACGCTACGAGCAGTACTTC
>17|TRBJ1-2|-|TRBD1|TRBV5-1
CASSLEGKGQGKYGYTF
TGCGCCAGCAGCTTGGAAGGGAAGGGACAGGGGAAATATGGCTACACCTTC
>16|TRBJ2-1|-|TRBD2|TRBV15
CATSRDFGRAAGEQFF
TGTGCCACCAGCAGAGATTTCGGGAGGGCAGCAGGTGAGCAGTTCTTC
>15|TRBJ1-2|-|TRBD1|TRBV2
CASSHEGASGYGYTF
TGTGCCAGCAGTCATGAGGGGGCTAGCGGCTATGGCTACACCTTC
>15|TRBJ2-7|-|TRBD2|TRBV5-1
CASSGGLADPTEQYF
TGCGCCAGCAGCGGGGGACTAGCGGACCCCACGGAGCAGTACTTC
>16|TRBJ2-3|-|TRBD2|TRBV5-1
CASSLELAGVVDTQYF
TGCGCCAGCAGCTTGGAACTAGCGGGAGTGGTCGATACGCAGTATTTT
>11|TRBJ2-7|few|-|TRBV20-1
CSAIDSYEQYF
TGCAGTGCGATCGACAGTTACGAGCAGTACTTC
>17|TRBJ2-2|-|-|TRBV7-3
CASSLYGGHEDTGELFF
TGTGCCAGCAGCTTATATGGGGGGCACGAGGACACCGGGGAGCTGTTTTTT
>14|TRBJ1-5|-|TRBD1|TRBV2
CASRAGTGDGTQHF
TGTGCCAGCAGGGCCGGGACAGGGGATGGGACCCAGCATTTT
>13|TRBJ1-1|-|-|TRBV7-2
CASSRQRGTEAFF
TGTGCCAGCAGCCGTCAACGGGGAACTGAAGCTTTCTTT
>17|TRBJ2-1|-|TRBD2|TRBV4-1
CASSLPNSGRWNNEQFF
TGCGCCAGCAGCCTCCCGAATAGCGGGAGGTGGAACAATGAGCAGTTCTTC
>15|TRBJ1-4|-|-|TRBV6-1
CASSEGGTFDEKLFF
TGTGCCAGCAGTGAAGGTGGCACTTTTGATGAAAAACTGTTTTTT
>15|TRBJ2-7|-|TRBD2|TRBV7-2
CASSLGTSGSYEQYF
TGTGCCAGCAGCTTAGGGACTAGCGGCTCCTACGAGCAGTACTTC
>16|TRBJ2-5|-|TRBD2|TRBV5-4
CASSLGPGLAGETQYF
TGTGCCAGCAGCTTGGGGCCGGGACTAGCGGGAGAGACCCAGTACTTC
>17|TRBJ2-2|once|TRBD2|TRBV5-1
CASSLGLAGGGTGELFF
TGCGCCAGCAGCTTGGGACTAGCGGGAGGAGGCACCGGGGAGCTGTTTTTT
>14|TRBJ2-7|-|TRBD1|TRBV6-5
CATKPPAGGYEQYF
TGTGCCACCAAACCCCCAGCAGGGGGCTACGAGCAGTACTTC
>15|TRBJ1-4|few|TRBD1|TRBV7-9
CASSQGGSYNEKLFF
TGTGCCAGCAGCCAAGGGGGCAGTTATAATGAAAAACTGTTTTTT
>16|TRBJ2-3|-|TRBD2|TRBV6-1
CASSDTSGGSENTQYF
TGTGCCAGCAGTGACACTAGCGGGGGGAGTGAAAATACGCAGTATTTT
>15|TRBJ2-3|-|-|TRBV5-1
CASSYLGGRTDTQYF
TGCGCCAGCAGCTACTTGGGGGGGCGGACAGATACGCAGTATTTT
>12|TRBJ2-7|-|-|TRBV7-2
CASSLPSESTSF
TGTGCCAGCAGCTTGCCCTCGGAATCGACTTCCTTC
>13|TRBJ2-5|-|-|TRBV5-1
CASSLGLGETQYF
TGCGCCAGCAGCTTGGGACTAGGGGAGACCCAGTACTTC
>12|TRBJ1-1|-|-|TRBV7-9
CASSFREAEAFF
TGTGCCAGCAGCTTTCGAGAGGCTGAAGCTTTCTTT
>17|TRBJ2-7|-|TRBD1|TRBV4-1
CASSSSPPGQGAWEQYF
TGCGCCAGCAGCTCGAGTCCCCCGGGACAGGGGGCTTGGGAGCAGTACTTC
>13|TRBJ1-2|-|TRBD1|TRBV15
CATSAGTVYGYTF
TGTGCCACCAGCGCTGGGACAGTTTATGGCTACACCTTC
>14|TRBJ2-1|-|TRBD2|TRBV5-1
CASTWTSSYNEQFF
TGCGCCAGCACCTGGACTAGCTCCTACAATGAGCAGTTCTTC
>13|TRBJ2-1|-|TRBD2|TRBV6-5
CASSYRRGAGRLF
TGTGCCAGCAGTTACCGGCGCGGAGCGGGAAGGCTCTTC
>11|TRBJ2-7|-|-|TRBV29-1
CSVRSGYEQYF
TGCAGCGTGAGGAGCGGCTACGAGCAGTACTTC
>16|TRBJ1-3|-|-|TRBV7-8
CASSLVGSFSGNTIYF
TGTGCCAGCAGCTTAGTGGGTTCCTTCTCTGGAAACACCATATATTTT
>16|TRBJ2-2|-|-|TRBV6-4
CASSDSLEGNTGELFF
TGTGCCAGCAGTGACTCGCTGGAGGGGAACACCGGGGAGCTGTTTTTT
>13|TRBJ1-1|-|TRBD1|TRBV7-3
CASSEDRAEKAFF
TGTGCCAGCAGCGAAGACAGGGCCGAGAAAGCTTTCTTT
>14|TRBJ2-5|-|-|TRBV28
CASSGGAYQETQYF
TGTGCCAGCAGTGGGGGGGCCTACCAAGAGACCCAGTACTTC
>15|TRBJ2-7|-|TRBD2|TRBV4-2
CASSQEGTRDYEQYF
TGTGCCAGCAGCCAAGAGGGGACTAGAGACTACGAGCAGTACTTC
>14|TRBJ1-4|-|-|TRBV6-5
CASSYSEGNEKLFF
TGTGCCAGCAGTTACTCTGAGGGTAATGAAAAACTGTTTTTT
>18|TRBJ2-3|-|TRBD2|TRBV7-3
CASSLVLAGGPSTDTQYF
TGTGCCAGCAGCCTCGTGCTAGCGGGAGGGCCCAGCACAGATACGCAGTATTTT
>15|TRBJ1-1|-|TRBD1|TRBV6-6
CASSLGPVTGGLAFF
TGTGCCAGCAGCCTTGGGCCGGTTACAGGGGGCTTGGCTTTCTTT
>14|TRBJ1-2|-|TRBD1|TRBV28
CASRGTGGYYGYTF
TGTGCCAGCAGGGGGACAGGGGGCTATTATGGCTACACCTTC
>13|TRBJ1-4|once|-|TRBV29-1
CSVAQATNEKLFF
TGCAGCGTTGCTCAGGCAACTAATGAAAAACTGTTTTTT
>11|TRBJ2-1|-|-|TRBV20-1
CSARDYGEQFF
TGCAGTGCTAGAGACTACGGTGAGCAGTTCTTC
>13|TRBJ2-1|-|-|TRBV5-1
CASSLDSNNEQFF
TGCGCCAGCAGCCTGGACTCCAACAATGAGCAGTTCTTC
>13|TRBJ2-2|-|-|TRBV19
CASSYTNTGELFF
TGTGCCAGTAGTTATACCAACACCGGGGAGCTGTTTTTT
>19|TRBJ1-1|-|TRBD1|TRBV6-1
CASSEALLGWTGGNTEAFF
TGTGCCAGCAGTGAAGCGCTTCTAGGGTGGACAGGGGGGAACACTGAAGCTTTCTTT
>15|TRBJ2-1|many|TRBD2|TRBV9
CASSPRTSGSYEQFF
TGTGCCAGCAGCCCTCGGACTAGCGGGTCTTATGAGCAGTTCTTC
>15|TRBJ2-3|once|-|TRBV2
CASSGQGGVTDTQYF
TGTGCCAGCAGCGGACAGGGAGGGGTCACAGATACGCAGTATTTT
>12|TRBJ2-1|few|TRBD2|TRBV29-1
CSVPGGGHEQFF
TGCAGCGTGCCCGGGGGGGGCCATGAGCAGTTCTTC
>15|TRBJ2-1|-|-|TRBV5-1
CASSLEVGLYNEQFF
TGCGCCAGCAGCTTGGAGGTAGGCCTGTACAATGAGCAGTTCTTC
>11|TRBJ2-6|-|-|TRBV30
CAWTGANVLTF
TGTGCCTGGACTGGGGCCAACGTCCTGACTTTC